These T cell receptor beta chains were read from a single sample in a study of Ad26.COV2.S vaccination and SARS-CoV-2 variants. Produced via immunoSEQ multiplex PCR; TCRdb's table is partial and in-frame only. Here the sample spans about 320,000 clones, around 90% being singletons. The material sequenced was peripheral blood, taken in a trial of Ad26.COV2.S vaccine versus placebo. The receptors were gathered from a person aged 18-65 years who received the Ad26.COV2.S COVID-19 vaccine or a placebo. CDR3s leave out the opening cysteine and the closing phenylalanine or tryptophan. The D gene is left open where the match is weak.

v_gene: TRBV14
j_gene: TRBJ2-7
d_gene: NA
CDR3aa: ASSLRPGVGSYEQY

v_gene: TRBV30
j_gene: TRBJ1-1
d_gene: NA
CDR3aa: AWRLLPLIRENTEAF

v_gene: TRBV4-3
j_gene: TRBJ1-5
d_gene: NA
CDR3aa: ASSQEWKGNQPQH

v_gene: TRBV19
j_gene: TRBJ2-2
d_gene: NA
CDR3aa: ASRDRLSNVNTGELF

v_gene: TRBV9
j_gene: TRBJ2-4
d_gene: TRBD1
CDR3aa: ASSGDRVNIQY

v_gene: TRBV4-1
j_gene: TRBJ2-5
d_gene: TRBD1
CDR3aa: ASSHLTGTEQETQY

v_gene: TRBV29-1
j_gene: TRBJ1-1
d_gene: NA
CDR3aa: SVEAGVEAF

v_gene: TRBV7-2
j_gene: TRBJ2-3
d_gene: TRBD2
CDR3aa: ASSLAISGRPS

v_gene: TRBV18
j_gene: TRBJ2-7
d_gene: NA
CDR3aa: ASSPLSYEQY

v_gene: TRBV4-1
j_gene: TRBJ2-2
d_gene: NA
CDR3aa: ASSQDWFGGTGELF

v_gene: TRBV10-1
j_gene: TRBJ2-7
d_gene: NA
CDR3aa: ASSTGQQLPGYEQY

v_gene: TRBV10-3
j_gene: TRBJ2-2
d_gene: NA
CDR3aa: ATARTVANTGELF

v_gene: TRBV11-2
j_gene: TRBJ1-5
d_gene: NA
CDR3aa: ASSLDLWGAQPQH

v_gene: TRBV5-1
j_gene: TRBJ2-5
d_gene: NA
CDR3aa: AISVDSETQY

v_gene: TRBV7-6
j_gene: TRBJ1-2
d_gene: TRBD1
CDR3aa: ASSLLLGGQGARGYT

v_gene: TRBV6-5
j_gene: TRBJ1-5
d_gene: NA
CDR3aa: ASSPMKGNQPQH

v_gene: TRBV14
j_gene: TRBJ1-3
d_gene: NA
CDR3aa: ASSQVIGGNTIY

v_gene: TRBV7-2
j_gene: TRBJ1-1
d_gene: NA
CDR3aa: ASSSDMYTEAF

v_gene: TRBV6-5
j_gene: TRBJ1-1
d_gene: NA
CDR3aa: ASSYSGTNEAF

v_gene: TRBV7-2
j_gene: TRBJ2-1
d_gene: TRBD2
CDR3aa: ASSIFASGIMGNEQF

v_gene: TRBV15
j_gene: TRBJ2-3
d_gene: NA
CDR3aa: ATSREQTVTDTQY

v_gene: TRBV7-2
j_gene: TRBJ2-3
d_gene: NA
CDR3aa: ASRVAVLDTQY

v_gene: TRBV4-1
j_gene: TRBJ1-5
d_gene: NA
CDR3aa: ASSQAGLSNQPQH

v_gene: TRBV30
j_gene: TRBJ2-3
d_gene: TRBD2
CDR3aa: AWSVGLAGPRTQY

v_gene: TRBV6-6
j_gene: TRBJ2-5
d_gene: TRBD2
CDR3aa: ASSSSGGAGETQY

v_gene: TRBV4-1
j_gene: TRBJ2-1
d_gene: NA
CDR3aa: ASSQEGLEIHNEQF

v_gene: TRBV4-3
j_gene: TRBJ1-3
d_gene: NA
CDR3aa: ASSHGDGNTIY

v_gene: TRBV9
j_gene: TRBJ2-2
d_gene: TRBD2
CDR3aa: ASSPDSGANTGELF

v_gene: TRBV18
j_gene: TRBJ1-2
d_gene: NA
CDR3aa: ASSNRDFLRGYT

v_gene: TRBV3-1/TRBV3-2
j_gene: TRBJ2-3
d_gene: TRBD2
CDR3aa: ASSQEFRGASGHRTDTQY

v_gene: TRBV5-4
j_gene: TRBJ2-1
d_gene: TRBD2
CDR3aa: ASSLSSRGRAYEQF

v_gene: TRBV6-1
j_gene: TRBJ1-2
d_gene: TRBD1
CDR3aa: ASSEAQGGNYGYT

v_gene: TRBV28
j_gene: TRBJ2-7
d_gene: NA
CDR3aa: ASRENLETERSWQQY

v_gene: TRBV27
j_gene: TRBJ2-1
d_gene: TRBD2
CDR3aa: ASSLEVAGVVNEQF

v_gene: TRBV6-6
j_gene: TRBJ1-1
d_gene: NA
CDR3aa: ASSYSVRYTEAF

v_gene: TRBV7-2
j_gene: TRBJ1-1
d_gene: NA
CDR3aa: ASRHNRVLNTEAF

v_gene: TRBV24-1
j_gene: TRBJ2-3
d_gene: TRBD1
CDR3aa: ATSDPLATGSDTQY

v_gene: TRBV4-3
j_gene: TRBJ1-3
d_gene: NA
CDR3aa: ASSQKAKGNGNTIY

v_gene: TRBV7-9
j_gene: TRBJ1-2
d_gene: NA
CDR3aa: ASSFQGNEQGGYT

v_gene: TRBV11-2
j_gene: TRBJ2-3
d_gene: TRBD1
CDR3aa: ASSLEGTGEYTQY

v_gene: TRBV7-8
j_gene: TRBJ2-3
d_gene: TRBD1
CDR3aa: ASSTYNTGVRGDTQY

v_gene: TRBV4-3
j_gene: TRBJ2-5
d_gene: NA
CDR3aa: ASSLTDEETQY

v_gene: TRBV7-2
j_gene: TRBJ1-5
d_gene: NA
CDR3aa: ASSLDGNQPQH

v_gene: TRBV11-3
j_gene: TRBJ2-2
d_gene: NA
CDR3aa: ASGPPDFRGELF

v_gene: TRBV29-1
j_gene: TRBJ2-7
d_gene: NA
CDR3aa: SGRETATYEQY

v_gene: TRBV30
j_gene: TRBJ1-1
d_gene: NA
CDR3aa: ARNPTKSGRTEAF

v_gene: TRBV5-6
j_gene: TRBJ1-4
d_gene: NA
CDR3aa: ASSSETTTNEKLF

v_gene: TRBV4-3
j_gene: TRBJ2-7
d_gene: NA
CDR3aa: ASSPSAYSYEQY

v_gene: TRBV7-2
j_gene: TRBJ1-2
d_gene: NA
CDR3aa: ASSLGGRGSNYGYT

v_gene: TRBV5-1
j_gene: TRBJ1-1
d_gene: TRBD1
CDR3aa: ASSLGDRDYTEAF

v_gene: TRBV19
j_gene: TRBJ2-5
d_gene: NA
CDR3aa: ASKMRGLHQETQY

v_gene: TRBV25-1
j_gene: TRBJ1-6
d_gene: NA
CDR3aa: ASSESPSYNSPLH